This is a list of T cell receptor beta chains from one sample in a study of cytomegalovirus exposure and HLA in healthy donors. The repertoire was sequenced with immunoSEQ multiplex PCR; TCRdb's copy has only in-frame clones and lacks some. This repertoire shows 150,000 to 200,000 clones, about 79% found once; its top ten account for approximately 2.2%. The sample comprised PBMCs. These receptor sequences come from a woman in her forties or fifties in good health and CMV-seronegative. Each CDR3 is given with its conserved first and last residue. The order of the fields is J gene, V gene, CDR3 protein.

>TRBJ1-1|TRBV7-2
CASSLILGAGTEAFF
>-|TRBV7-2
CASSLGLNSYEQYF
>TRBJ2-7|TRBV27
CASSKTSTYEQYF
>TRBJ2-7|TRBV7-2
CASSLAVWGLAGSRSSYEQYF
>TRBJ2-3|TRBV28
CATRRNGRTDTQYF
>TRBJ2-7|TRBV7-7
CASSLDGNYEQYF
>TRBJ2-1|TRBV11-2
CASSLAGSGGGYNEQFF
>TRBJ2-3|TRBV9
CASSVSGIGTDTQYF
>TRBJ2-7|TRBV10-3
CAISEPDQGRIAYEQYF
>TRBJ1-4|TRBV6-1
CASSTGWGNEKLFF
>TRBJ2-2|TRBV7-3
CASSLTSGKNTGELFF
>TRBJ2-3|TRBV11-1
CASSHTLAGALDTQYF
>TRBJ1-2|TRBV29-1
CSVGGTANYGYTF
>TRBJ1-1|TRBV5-1
CASSRQGAAGMDTEAFF
>TRBJ1-1|TRBV7-9
CASSFPDYGNTEAFF
>TRBJ1-2|TRBV9
CASSVRGGGEYGYTF
>TRBJ1-1|TRBV15
CATSRGGLLNTEAFF
>TRBJ2-2|TRBV6-5
CASSRDYLTGELFF
>TRBJ2-1|TRBV29-1
CSGTSGGNLVQFF
>TRBJ2-7|TRBV6-5
CASSNTSPTFYEQYF
>TRBJ2-2|TRBV27
CASSFRDTPPGELFF
>TRBJ2-2|TRBV28
CASSHVGAMVAGELFF
>TRBJ1-2|TRBV10-3
CAISGGDGCGYTF
>TRBJ1-4|TRBV30
CAWSLLSGTVGEKLFF
>TRBJ1-4|TRBV29-1
CSVGDSRATNEKLFF
>TRBJ1-2|TRBV6-1
CASAKEGQGIYGYTF
>TRBJ2-7|TRBV7-2
CASSLEMGDEQYF
>TRBJ2-3|TRBV7-2
CASSLGPLGAGGQDTQYF
>TRBJ2-3|TRBV6-1
CASSGLAGAGGTQYF
>TRBJ1-3|TRBV5-5
CASSLAGGGREGNTIYF
>TRBJ1-2|TRBV29-1
CSGFGPGYGYTF
>TRBJ1-5|TRBV19
CASSIVQYSNQPQHF
>TRBJ1-6|TRBV7-8
CASSQRTGGNSPLHF
>TRBJ2-7|TRBV28
CASRGTNSFYEQYF
>TRBJ1-6|TRBV11-2
CASSLERGPGSPLHF
>TRBJ2-2|TRBV30
CACPGGGTNTGELFF
>TRBJ1-1|TRBV5-8
CASTLTGISTEAFF
>TRBJ2-7|TRBV29-1
CSAAGLAGEGFSEQYF
>-|TRBV4-3
CASSQDSQTTTYEQYF
>TRBJ1-3|TRBV7-6
CASRREDSSGNTIYF
>TRBJ2-5|TRBV19
CASSPSGGVTETQYF
>TRBJ2-3|TRBV15
CATSRSRQGTDTQYF
>TRBJ2-7|TRBV14
CASSQPGQAYEQYF
>TRBJ2-3|TRBV19
CASSLTDTQYF
>TRBJ2-1|TRBV27
CASSLANTLGGEQFF
>TRBJ2-1|TRBV19
CASSPARAAEQFF
>TRBJ1-1|TRBV7-8
CASSLAGITGAGEAFF
>TRBJ1-1|TRBV6-1
CANYSLGHPTAEAFF